Listed below are T cell receptor beta chains from one sample, sequenced in a study of CD8+ T cells in alopecia areata. The data were produced by immunoSEQ multiplex PCR, yet TCRdb's version contains in-frame clones alone and is incomplete. The table lists 120,000 or so clones, 55% to 70% of them singletons. What was sequenced was CD4+ T cells sorted from blood. The receptors shown here come from a human donor in good health. The conserved cysteine and the conserved F or W are not part of the CDR3 here. The order of the fields is CDR3 protein, V gene, J gene.

CDR3aa: ASSLKSPRDEQY
v_gene: TRBV5-1
j_gene: TRBJ2-7

CDR3aa: AWTSGAGYT
v_gene: TRBV30
j_gene: TRBJ1-2

CDR3aa: ASSRGSGGRQETQY
v_gene: TRBV4-1
j_gene: TRBJ2-5

CDR3aa: SVVAAGSEKLF
v_gene: TRBV29-1
j_gene: TRBJ1-4

CDR3aa: ASSLGQNTEAF
v_gene: TRBV7-2
j_gene: TRBJ1-1

CDR3aa: ASNTGGDTQY
v_gene: TRBV6-1
j_gene: TRBJ2-3

CDR3aa: ASRPGTEGSQY
v_gene: TRBV7-2
j_gene: TRBJ2-5

CDR3aa: SVDQGGAYNEQF
v_gene: TRBV29-1
j_gene: TRBJ2-1

CDR3aa: ASSRTLDRAGGYT
v_gene: TRBV7-9
j_gene: TRBJ1-2

CDR3aa: ASSPRDRGGVNTEAF
v_gene: TRBV18
j_gene: TRBJ1-1

CDR3aa: ASSVGRWEGYT
v_gene: TRBV9
j_gene: TRBJ1-2

CDR3aa: ASSWRGASYEQY
v_gene: TRBV7-2
j_gene: TRBJ2-7

CDR3aa: AWSIGGYSNQPQH
v_gene: TRBV30
j_gene: TRBJ1-5

CDR3aa: ASSQGQGALGDTQY
v_gene: TRBV4-1
j_gene: TRBJ2-3

CDR3aa: ASSPWTAFVYEQY
v_gene: TRBV23-1
j_gene: TRBJ2-7

CDR3aa: ASSKSSRETQY
v_gene: TRBV6-6
j_gene: TRBJ2-5

CDR3aa: ASRAQPATGQETQY
v_gene: TRBV6-6
j_gene: TRBJ2-5

CDR3aa: ASSLGLAGAYEQY
v_gene: TRBV7-8
j_gene: TRBJ2-7

CDR3aa: SVESTGDYEQY
v_gene: TRBV29-1
j_gene: TRBJ2-7

CDR3aa: ASSPDRAIGEQY
v_gene: TRBV13
j_gene: TRBJ2-7

CDR3aa: SVREGTANTEAF
v_gene: TRBV29-1
j_gene: TRBJ1-1

CDR3aa: AISPQGGEQY
v_gene: TRBV10-3
j_gene: TRBJ2-7

CDR3aa: ASRGWTYEQY
v_gene: TRBV12-5
j_gene: TRBJ2-7

CDR3aa: ATSRDKGQPQH
v_gene: TRBV15
j_gene: TRBJ1-5